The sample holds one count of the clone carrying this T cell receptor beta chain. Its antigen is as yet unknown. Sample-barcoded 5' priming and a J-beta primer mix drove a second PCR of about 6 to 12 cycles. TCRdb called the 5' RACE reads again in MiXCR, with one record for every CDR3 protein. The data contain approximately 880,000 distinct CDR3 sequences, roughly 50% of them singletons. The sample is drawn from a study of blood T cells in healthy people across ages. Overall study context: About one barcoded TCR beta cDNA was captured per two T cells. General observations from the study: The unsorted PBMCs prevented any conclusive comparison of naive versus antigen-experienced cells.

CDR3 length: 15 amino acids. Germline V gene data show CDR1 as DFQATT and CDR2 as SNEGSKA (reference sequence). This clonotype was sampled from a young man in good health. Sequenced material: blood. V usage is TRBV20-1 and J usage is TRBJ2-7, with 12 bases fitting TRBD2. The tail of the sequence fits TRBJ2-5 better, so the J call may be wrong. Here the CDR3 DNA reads TGCAGTGCCACCCACCCCGGGACTAGCGGGGAGACCCAGTACTTC. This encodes CSATHPGTSGETQYF.